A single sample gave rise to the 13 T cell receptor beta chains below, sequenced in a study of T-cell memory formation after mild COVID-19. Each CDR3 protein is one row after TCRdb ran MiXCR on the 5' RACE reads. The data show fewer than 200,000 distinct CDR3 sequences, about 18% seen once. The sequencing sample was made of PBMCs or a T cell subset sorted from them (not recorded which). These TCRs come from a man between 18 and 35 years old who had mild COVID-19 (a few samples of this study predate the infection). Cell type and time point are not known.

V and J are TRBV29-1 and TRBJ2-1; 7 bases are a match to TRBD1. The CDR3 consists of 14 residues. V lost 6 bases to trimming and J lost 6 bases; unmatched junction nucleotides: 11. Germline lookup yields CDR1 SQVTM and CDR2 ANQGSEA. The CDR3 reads CSVTGTAYTNEQFF. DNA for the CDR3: TGCAGCGTAACCGGGACAGCATACACCAATGAGCAGTTCTTC.

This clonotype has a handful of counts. The chain's CDR3 is CASSSGTGNSPLHF. The CDR3 DNA is TGTGCCAGCAGTTCCGGGACGGGGAATTCACCCCTCCACTTT. V usage is TRBV6-2 or TRBV6-3 and J usage is TRBJ1-6; TRBD1 might be the D (5 bases). CDR3 length: 14 amino acids. The V end was cut by 4 bases, the J end by 7 bases, with 11 bases between. Germline CDR1 is MNHEY and CDR2 is SVGEGT.

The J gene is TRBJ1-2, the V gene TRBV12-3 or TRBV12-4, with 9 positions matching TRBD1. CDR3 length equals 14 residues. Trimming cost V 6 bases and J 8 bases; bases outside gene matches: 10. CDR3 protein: CASSRTGDAWGYTF. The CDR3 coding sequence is TGTGCCAGCAGCCGGACAGGGGACGCGTGGGGCTACACCTTC.

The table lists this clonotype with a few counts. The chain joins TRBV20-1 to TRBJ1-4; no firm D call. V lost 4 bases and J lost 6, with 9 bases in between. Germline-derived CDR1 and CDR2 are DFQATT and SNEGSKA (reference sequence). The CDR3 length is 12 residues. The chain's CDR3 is CSATHMDEKLFF. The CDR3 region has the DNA TGCAGTGCTACACACATGGATGAAAAACTGTTTTTT.

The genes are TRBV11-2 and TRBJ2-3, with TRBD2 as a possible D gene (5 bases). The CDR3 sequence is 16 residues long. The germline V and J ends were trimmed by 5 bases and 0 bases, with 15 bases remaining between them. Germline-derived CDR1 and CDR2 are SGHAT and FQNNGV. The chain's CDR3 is CASSATPGSSTDTQYF. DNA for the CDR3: TGTGCCAGCAGCGCCACCCCGGGAAGTAGCACAGATACGCAGTATTTT.

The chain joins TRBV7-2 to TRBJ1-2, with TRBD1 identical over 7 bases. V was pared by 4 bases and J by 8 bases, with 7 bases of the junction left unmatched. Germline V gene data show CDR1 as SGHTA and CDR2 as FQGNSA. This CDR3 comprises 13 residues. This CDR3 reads CASSSDRAQGYTF. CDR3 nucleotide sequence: TGTGCCAGCAGCTCCGACAGGGCTCAGGGCTACACCTTC.

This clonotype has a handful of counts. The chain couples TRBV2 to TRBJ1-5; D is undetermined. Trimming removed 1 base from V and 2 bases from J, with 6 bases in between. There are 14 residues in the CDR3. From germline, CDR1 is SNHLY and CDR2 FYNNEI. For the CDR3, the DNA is TGTGCCAGCAGTGAAGGCGGGCGCAATCAGCCCCAGCATTTT. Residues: CASSEGGRNQPQHF. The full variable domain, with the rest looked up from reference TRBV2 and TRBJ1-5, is EPEVTQTPSHQVTQMGQEVILRCVPISNHLYFYWYRQILGQKVEFLVSFYNNEISEKSEIFDDQFSVERPDGSNFTLKIRSTKLEDSAMYFCASSEGGRNQPQHFGDGTRLSIL.

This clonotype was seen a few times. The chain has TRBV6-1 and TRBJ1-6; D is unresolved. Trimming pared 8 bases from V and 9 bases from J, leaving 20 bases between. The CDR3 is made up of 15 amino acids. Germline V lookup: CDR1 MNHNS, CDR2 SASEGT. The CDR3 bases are TGTGCCAGCTTAGAGGATCAACCGAGGACTTCACCCCTCCACTTT. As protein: CASLEDQPRTSPLHF.

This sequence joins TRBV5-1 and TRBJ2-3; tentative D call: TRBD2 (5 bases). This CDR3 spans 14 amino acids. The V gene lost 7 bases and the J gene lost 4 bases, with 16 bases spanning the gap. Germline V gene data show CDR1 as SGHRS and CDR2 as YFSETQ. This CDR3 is CASGEGEVPDTQYF. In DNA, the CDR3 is TGCGCCAGCGGCGAGGGTGAGGTCCCAGATACGCAGTATTTT.

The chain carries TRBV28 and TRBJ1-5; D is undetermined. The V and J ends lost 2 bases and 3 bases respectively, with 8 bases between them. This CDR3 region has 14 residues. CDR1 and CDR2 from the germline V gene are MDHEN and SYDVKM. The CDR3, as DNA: TGTGCCAGCAGTTTACTAGCAGTCAATCAGCCCCAGCATTTT. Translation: CASSLLAVNQPQHF. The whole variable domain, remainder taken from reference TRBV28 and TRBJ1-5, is DVKVTQSSRYLVKRTGEKVFLECVQDMDHENMFWYRQDPGLGLRLIYFSYDVKMKEKGDIPEGYSVSREKKERFSLILESASTNQTSMYLCASSLLAVNQPQHFGDGTRLSIL.

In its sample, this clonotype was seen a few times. CDR3 sequence: CASSLVANTEAFF. For the CDR3, the DNA is TGCGCCAGCAGCTTGGTCGCGAACACTGAAGCTTTCTTT. The chain joins TRBV5-1 to TRBJ1-1; D is ambiguous. The CDR3 spans 13 residues. CDR1 SGHRS and CDR2 YFSETQ come from the germline V gene. V was pared by 0 bases and J by 1 base, with 4 bases between.

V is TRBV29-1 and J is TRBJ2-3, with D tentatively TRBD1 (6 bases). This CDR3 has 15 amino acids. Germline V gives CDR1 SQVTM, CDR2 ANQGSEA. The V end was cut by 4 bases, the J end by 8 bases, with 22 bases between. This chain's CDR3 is CSVVSGDTRRGTQYF. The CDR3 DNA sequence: TGCAGCGTTGTTTCTGGGGACACCCGTCGGGGTACGCAGTATTTT.

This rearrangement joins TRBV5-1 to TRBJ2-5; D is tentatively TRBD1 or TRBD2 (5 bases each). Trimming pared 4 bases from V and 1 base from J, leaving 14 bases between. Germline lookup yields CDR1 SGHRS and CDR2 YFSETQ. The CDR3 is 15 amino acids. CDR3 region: CASSNLGAVQETQYF. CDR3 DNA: TGCGCCAGCAGCAACCTCGGGGCGGTCCAAGAGACCCAGTACTTC.